This is a list of T cell receptor beta chains from one sample in a study of blood T cells in healthy people across ages. One entry per CDR3 protein, called by TCRdb with MiXCR from the 5' RACE reads. The sample yields around 2 million distinct CDR3 sequences, about two fifths seen once. Sequencing was performed on blood. These receptors originate from a human donor in good health. CDR3s include the opening cysteine and the closing phenylalanine or tryptophan. Each record gives: J gene, clone size, V gene, D gene, CDR3 protein, CDR3 DNA. The D gene is left open where the match is weak. Size tells how often a clone was seen (once, few, many) or the class of an expanded clone, and some rows leave it out.

J gene: TRBJ1-1; clone size: NA; V gene: TRBV5-1; D gene: NA; CDR3 protein: CASSSEGPPNTEAFF; CDR3 DNA: TGCGCCAGCAGCTCTGAGGGACCCCCGAACACTGAAGCTTTCTTT
J gene: TRBJ2-7; clone size: many; V gene: TRBV12-3/TRBV12-4; D gene: TRBD1; CDR3 protein: CASRPGQGPYEQYF; CDR3 DNA: TGTGCCAGCAGGCCGGGACAGGGGCCTTACGAGCAGTACTTC
J gene: TRBJ1-5; clone size: NA; V gene: TRBV7-6; D gene: NA; CDR3 protein: CASSADRYNSYSNQPQHF; CDR3 DNA: TGTGCCAGCAGCGCGGACAGATACAACTCTTATAGCAATCAGCCCCAGCATTTT
J gene: TRBJ1-1; clone size: once; V gene: TRBV20-1; D gene: TRBD1; CDR3 protein: CSARRGPVGGLSNTEAFF; CDR3 DNA: TGCAGTGCTAGGAGGGGGCCCGTGGGGGGGCTTTCAAACACTGAAGCTTTCTTT
J gene: TRBJ2-1; clone size: few; V gene: TRBV3-1; D gene: TRBD1; CDR3 protein: CASSQETGTGYNEQFF; CDR3 DNA: TGTGCCAGCAGCCAAGAAACCGGGACAGGATACAATGAGCAGTTCTTC
J gene: TRBJ1-4; clone size: few; V gene: TRBV10-3; D gene: NA; CDR3 protein: CAITRDINEKLFF; CDR3 DNA: TGTGCCATCACCCGGGACATTAATGAAAAACTGTTTTTT
J gene: TRBJ2-7; clone size: NA; V gene: TRBV28; D gene: NA; CDR3 protein: CASSLRGAAPYEQYF; CDR3 DNA: TGTGCCAGCAGCCTTAGGGGGGCCGCACCCTACGAGCAGTACTTC
J gene: TRBJ1-1; clone size: few; V gene: TRBV4-1; D gene: TRBD1; CDR3 protein: CASSHGQGNTEAFF; CDR3 DNA: TGCGCCAGCAGCCACGGACAGGGGAACACTGAAGCTTTCTTT
J gene: TRBJ2-1; clone size: few; V gene: TRBV6-2/TRBV6-3; D gene: TRBD2; CDR3 protein: CASSYPLAGRQNEQFF; CDR3 DNA: TGTGCCAGCAGTTACCCACTAGCGGGGCGTCAGAATGAGCAGTTCTTC
J gene: TRBJ2-1; clone size: few; V gene: TRBV4-3; D gene: NA; CDR3 protein: CASSQDGRWGPNEQFF; CDR3 DNA: TGCGCCAGCAGCCAAGATGGAAGGTGGGGGCCTAATGAGCAGTTCTTC
J gene: TRBJ1-1; clone size: NA; V gene: TRBV4-2; D gene: TRBD1; CDR3 protein: CASSQDRVRHTEAFF; CDR3 DNA: TGTGCCAGTAGCCAAGACAGGGTTCGGCACACTGAAGCTTTCTTT
J gene: TRBJ2-6; clone size: NA; V gene: TRBV4-2; D gene: NA; CDR3 protein: CASSQEPGSGANVLTF; CDR3 DNA: TGTGCCAGCAGCCAAGAACCAGGGTCTGGGGCCAACGTCCTGACTTTC
J gene: TRBJ2-1; clone size: NA; V gene: TRBV20-1; D gene: TRBD2; CDR3 protein: CSAGKRGGPYNEQFF; CDR3 DNA: TGCAGTGCGGGGAAGCGGGGGGGTCCCTACAATGAGCAGTTCTTC
J gene: TRBJ1-1; clone size: NA; V gene: TRBV5-6; D gene: NA; CDR3 protein: CASSLDGLEAFF; CDR3 DNA: TGTGCCAGCAGCCTTGATGGTCTAGAAGCTTTCTTT
J gene: TRBJ2-1; clone size: NA; V gene: TRBV7-8; D gene: NA; CDR3 protein: CASSLRTGDEQFF; CDR3 DNA: TGTGCCAGCAGCTTAAGAACCGGGGATGAGCAGTTCTTC
J gene: TRBJ1-2; clone size: NA; V gene: TRBV28; D gene: NA; CDR3 protein: CASSSPQEIANYGYTF; CDR3 DNA: TGTGCCAGCAGTTCCCCTCAAGAGATAGCTAACTATGGCTACACCTTC
J gene: TRBJ1-1; clone size: NA; V gene: TRBV29-1; D gene: TRBD1; CDR3 protein: CSVERRDSLGGTEAFF; CDR3 DNA: TGCAGCGTCGAACGTCGGGACAGCCTGGGCGGCACTGAAGCTTTCTTT
J gene: TRBJ2-4; clone size: NA; V gene: TRBV7-9; D gene: NA; CDR3 protein: CASSTGLDIPYF; CDR3 DNA: TGTGCCAGCAGCACGGGGCTTGACATTCCGTACTTC
J gene: TRBJ2-1; clone size: NA; V gene: TRBV6-2/TRBV6-3; D gene: NA; CDR3 protein: CASIPTGGSSYNEQFF; CDR3 DNA: TGTGCCAGCATCCCTACTGGGGGAAGCTCCTACAATGAGCAGTTCTTC
J gene: TRBJ2-5; clone size: NA; V gene: TRBV20-1; D gene: NA; CDR3 protein: CSARVAGSHQETQYF; CDR3 DNA: TGCAGTGCTAGAGTAGCTGGGAGCCACCAAGAGACCCAGTACTTC
J gene: TRBJ2-5; clone size: NA; V gene: TRBV29-1; D gene: NA; CDR3 protein: CSVGWGQRETQYF; CDR3 DNA: TGCAGCGTTGGTTGGGGGCAGCGGGAGACCCAGTACTTC
J gene: TRBJ1-2; clone size: NA; V gene: TRBV24-1; D gene: NA; CDR3 protein: CATSDSGGGNYGYTF; CDR3 DNA: TGTGCCACCAGTGATTCTGGAGGAGGGAACTATGGCTACACCTTC
J gene: TRBJ2-7; clone size: NA; V gene: TRBV7-2; D gene: NA; CDR3 protein: CASSLADSSYEQYF; CDR3 DNA: TGTGCCAGCAGCTTAGCTGACAGCTCCTACGAGCAGTACTTC
J gene: TRBJ1-2; clone size: NA; V gene: TRBV7-9; D gene: NA; CDR3 protein: CASSQQGYGGYTF; CDR3 DNA: TGTGCCAGCAGTCAACAGGGATACGGTGGCTACACCTTC
J gene: TRBJ1-2; clone size: NA; V gene: TRBV19; D gene: TRBD1; CDR3 protein: CASLTRDSVNYGYTF; CDR3 DNA: TGTGCCAGCCTCACCCGGGACAGCGTTAACTATGGCTACACCTTC
J gene: TRBJ1-2; clone size: NA; V gene: TRBV29-1; D gene: TRBD1; CDR3 protein: CNVIGQGGYTF; CDR3 DNA: TGCAACGTGATCGGACAGGGAGGCTACACCTTC